This TCR beta chain was identified during a study of shared T cell receptors in the human thymus. Repertoires were generated with immunoSEQ multiplex PCR, while TCRdb's copy carries only in-frame clones and drops some. The sample holds some 660,000 clones, roughly 86% seen once. This clone was recorded once. V shed 3 bases and J 2 bases; nucleotides not matched to a gene: 12. CDR1 and CDR2 (germline): SGHNT, YYREEE (reference sequence). The CDR3 is 18 residues long. This same sample was also taken into another study, of human thymus T cells. That work states: Healthy Finnish infants undergoing corrective surgery for congenital heart defects provided the donor material. The thymus was resected at corrective cardiac surgery. Repertoires sampled from thymus and blood appeared biased in V and J gene usage. In unrelated individuals, thymic repertoires overlapped highly, according to related research.

The chain employs TRBV5-4 and TRBJ2-5; TRBD1 agrees at 11 bases. The source material was thymocytes. This sequence originates from a boy younger than two with a congenital heart defect. The CDR3 region has the DNA TGTGCCAGCAGCTATGGTAGGACAGGGGGCAGAGCTCAAGAGACCCAGTACTTC. It is translated as CASSYGRTGGRAQETQYF. Supplemented by reference TRBV5-4 and TRBJ2-5, the full variable domain reads ETGVTQSPTHLIKTRGQQVTLRCSSQSGHNTVSWYQQALGQGPQFIFQYYREEENGRGNFPPRFSGLQFPNYSSELNVNALELDDSALYLCASSYGRTGGRAQETQYFGPGTRLLVL.